Listed below are T cell receptor beta chains from one sample, sequenced in a study of CD8 T cells in Susac syndrome. In TCRdb, the immunoSEQ multiplex PCR reads were re-called with MiXCR into one record per CDR3 protein. The profile shows roughly 330,000 distinct CDR3 sequences, 92% of them singletons. Source material: CD4+ T cells from PBMCs. The receptors were sampled from a human donor with multiple sclerosis. CDR3s include the opening cysteine and the closing phenylalanine or tryptophan. A D gene is named only where the DNA matches it firmly. Rows may omit the clone size; those that give it use once, few, many or a size class.

D gene | clone size | J gene | V gene | CDR3 protein | CDR3 DNA
TRBD1 | - | TRBJ2-1 | TRBV4-1 | CASSQPGQGNYNEQFF | TGCGCCAGCAGCCAACCAGGACAGGGGAATTACAATGAGCAGTTCTTC
- | - | TRBJ2-7 | TRBV30 | CAWSVPGAYEQYF | TGTGCCTGGAGTGTACCGGGAGCCTACGAGCAGTACTTC
TRBD1 | - | TRBJ2-7 | TRBV18 | CASSPLGQGPPGREQYF | TGTGCCAGCTCACCATTGGGACAGGGGCCTCCAGGGAGGGAGCAGTACTTC
- | - | TRBJ1-1 | TRBV6-4 | CASRAHTGGTEAFF | TGTGCCAGCAGGGCACACACTGGGGGCACTGAAGCTTTCTTT
- | few | TRBJ1-2 | TRBV20-1 | CSAIGTLYGYTF | TGCAGTGCTATCGGGACCTTATATGGCTACACCTTC
TRBD1 | - | TRBJ2-2 | TRBV20-1 | CSAPRWGTGVAGELFF | TGCAGTGCCCCCAGATGGGGGACAGGGGTGGCCGGGGAGCTGTTTTTT
- | - | TRBJ2-1 | TRBV7-6 | CASSPQGDEQFF | TGTGCCAGCAGCCCCCAGGGTGATGAGCAGTTCTTC
TRBD2 | - | TRBJ2-7 | TRBV7-2 | CASSSPGTTGIGQYF | TGTGCCAGCAGCTCTCCCGGGACTACCGGAATCGGGCAGTACTTC
- | - | TRBJ2-1 | TRBV15 | CATRQISSYNEQFF | TGTGCCACGAGGCAGATAAGCTCCTACAATGAGCAGTTCTTC
TRBD1 | - | TRBJ1-3 | TRBV7-9 | CASNLQGNYTIYF | TGTGCCAGCAACCTACAGGGGAACTACACCATATATTTT
TRBD2 | - | TRBJ2-5 | TRBV11-2 | CASSLVSGPAGGAQYF | TGTGCCAGCAGCTTAGTATCGGGTCCAGCGGGAGGTGCCCAGTACTTC
- | - | TRBJ2-1 | TRBV20-1 | CSARDPGRDEQFF | TGCAGTGCTAGAGATCCCGGCAGGGATGAGCAGTTCTTC
TRBD2 | - | TRBJ2-5 | TRBV9 | CASSVAPGRGGLRGETQYF | TGTGCCAGCAGCGTAGCCCCCGGGCGGGGGGGCCTTAGGGGAGAGACCCAGTACTTC
- | - | TRBJ2-6 | TRBV13 | CASSLKVSGANVLTF | TGTGCCAGCAGCTTAAAAGTCTCTGGGGCCAACGTCCTGACTTTC
TRBD1 | - | TRBJ1-2 | TRBV20-1 | CSARAGQGAGYGYTF | TGCAGTGCTAGAGCCGGACAGGGGGCTGGTTATGGCTACACCTTC
- | - | TRBJ2-1 | TRBV15 | CATSDRYKDEQFF | TGTGCCACCAGCGACAGGTATAAGGATGAGCAGTTCTTC
- | - | TRBJ1-2 | TRBV12-3/TRBV12-4 | CASSFTRTYGYTF | TGTGCCAGCAGTTTTACCAGGACGTATGGCTACACCTTC
- | - | TRBJ2-5 | TRBV12-3/TRBV12-4 | CASSRMEGGVETQYF | TGTGCCAGCAGCCGTATGGAGGGCGGGGTAGAGACCCAGTACTTC
TRBD1 | - | TRBJ1-2 | TRBV20-1 | CSARKGQGYGYTF | TGCAGTGCTAGAAAGGGACAGGGCTATGGCTACACCTTC
- | - | TRBJ2-6 | TRBV7-3 | CASSLVGGRSSGANVLTF | TGTGCCAGCAGCTTGGTGGGTGGTCGAAGCTCTGGGGCCAACGTCCTGACTTTC
TRBD2 | once | TRBJ2-7 | TRBV5-1 | CASSLAGRGESLNSYEQYF | TGCGCCAGCAGCTTGGCCGGGCGGGGGGAATCTTTGAACTCCTACGAGCAGTACTTC
- | - | TRBJ2-1 | TRBV4-3 | CASSQALGDNEQFF | TGCGCCAGCAGCCAAGCGCTAGGGGACAATGAGCAGTTCTTC